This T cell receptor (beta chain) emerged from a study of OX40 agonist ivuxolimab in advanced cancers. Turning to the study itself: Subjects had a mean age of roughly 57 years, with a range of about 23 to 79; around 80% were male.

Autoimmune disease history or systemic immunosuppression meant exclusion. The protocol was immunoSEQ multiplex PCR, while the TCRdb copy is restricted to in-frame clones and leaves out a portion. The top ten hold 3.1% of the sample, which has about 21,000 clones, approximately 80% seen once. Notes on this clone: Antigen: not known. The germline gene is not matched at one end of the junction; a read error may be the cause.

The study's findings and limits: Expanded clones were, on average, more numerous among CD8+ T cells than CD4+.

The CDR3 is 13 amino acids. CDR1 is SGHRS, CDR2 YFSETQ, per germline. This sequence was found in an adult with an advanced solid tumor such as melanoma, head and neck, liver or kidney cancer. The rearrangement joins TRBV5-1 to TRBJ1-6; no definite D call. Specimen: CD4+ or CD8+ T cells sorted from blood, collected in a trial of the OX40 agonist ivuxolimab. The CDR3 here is CASRLGEDSPLHF. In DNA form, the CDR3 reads TGCGCCAGCAGGTTGGGTGAGGACTCACCCCTCCACTTT.